Listed below are T cell receptor beta chains from one sample, sequenced in a study of regulatory T cells in long-lasting Graves disease. TCRdb reprocessed the multiplex PCR reads with MiXCR, giving one entry per CDR3 protein. This repertoire shows a few hundred thousand distinct CDR3 sequences, roughly 23% found once; its top ten account for approximately 30%. Sequenced material: peripheral blood mononuclear cells (PBMCs), taken when the disease was refractory, from a patient treated with antithyroid drugs. The receptors shown here come from a woman between 40 and 50 years old with Graves disease. The CDR3 runs from the conserved cysteine through the conserved F or W. The D gene is left open where the match is weak. Size is stated for part of the rows, as once, few or many counts, or as a class when the clone is expanded.

CDR3 protein: CASSIVGDSYEQYF; V gene: TRBV19; CDR3 length: 14; clone size: few; D gene: .
CDR3 protein: CASSRKTGSYEQHF; V gene: TRBV7-2; CDR3 length: 14; clone size: .; D gene: .
CDR3 protein: CASSPGRQLYNSPLHF; V gene: TRBV2; CDR3 length: 16; clone size: many; D gene: .
CDR3 protein: CATAFGRATEAFF; V gene: TRBV15; CDR3 length: 13; clone size: many; D gene: .
CDR3 protein: CASRRVQETQYF; V gene: TRBV28; CDR3 length: 12; clone size: many; D gene: .
CDR3 protein: CASSEEGPQTQYF; V gene: TRBV2; CDR3 length: 13; clone size: many; D gene: .
CDR3 protein: CASSLDRPSFGDTQYF; V gene: TRBV12-3/TRBV12-4; CDR3 length: 16; clone size: few; D gene: .
CDR3 protein: CASSEDSNEKLFF; V gene: TRBV28; CDR3 length: 13; clone size: many; D gene: .
CDR3 protein: CASSVGVGIYEQYF; V gene: TRBV9; CDR3 length: 14; clone size: .; D gene: .
CDR3 protein: CASSYSVFGGIGYTF; V gene: TRBV6-5; CDR3 length: 15; clone size: many; D gene: .
CDR3 protein: CASSEEGAGWFPGNTIYF; V gene: TRBV6-1; CDR3 length: 18; clone size: many; D gene: .
CDR3 protein: CASSFGRAPPTDTQYF; V gene: TRBV28; CDR3 length: 16; clone size: many; D gene: TRBD2
CDR3 protein: CATSRDRGIDTQYF; V gene: TRBV15; CDR3 length: 14; clone size: .; D gene: .
CDR3 protein: CASSSPSSHEQYF; V gene: TRBV5-5; CDR3 length: 13; clone size: .; D gene: .
CDR3 protein: CSARDPGGAYGYTF; V gene: TRBV20-1; CDR3 length: 14; clone size: .; D gene: .
CDR3 protein: CASSLARGGNYGYTF; V gene: TRBV7-9; CDR3 length: 15; clone size: many; D gene: .
CDR3 protein: CASSPKVTGELFF; V gene: TRBV7-9; CDR3 length: 13; clone size: few; D gene: .
CDR3 protein: CASSFSGRVQETQYF; V gene: TRBV28; CDR3 length: 15; clone size: many; D gene: .
CDR3 protein: CSVEGGTSGRTDTQYF; V gene: TRBV29-1; CDR3 length: 16; clone size: .; D gene: TRBD2
CDR3 protein: CASSQVGYYEQYF; V gene: TRBV14; CDR3 length: 13; clone size: .; D gene: .
CDR3 protein: CATSQRASGHNEQFF; V gene: TRBV27; CDR3 length: 15; clone size: .; D gene: TRBD2
CDR3 protein: CASSTGRTSYNSPLHF; V gene: TRBV6-1; CDR3 length: 16; clone size: .; D gene: .
CDR3 protein: CASSLEQGRSFF; V gene: TRBV13; CDR3 length: 12; clone size: many; D gene: .
CDR3 protein: CASSFSTANTEAFF; V gene: TRBV6-2/TRBV6-3; CDR3 length: 14; clone size: .; D gene: .
CDR3 protein: CASSLGYGAQETQYF; V gene: TRBV28; CDR3 length: 15; clone size: many; D gene: .